This T cell receptor (beta chain) appears in the sequencing data of a study of cytotoxic CD8 clonotypes in ibrutinib-treated CLL. For the study at large: Median treatment time before response sampling was around twelve months, range 6 to 36.

V lost 9 bases and J lost 5, with 11 bases in between. Germline loops: CDR1 MGHDK, CDR2 SYGVNS. This CDR3 is built from 12 residues. This clone has a handful of counts. The planned depth of sequencing spanned 1 in 200,000 to 1 in 1 million T cells. Produced via immunoSEQ multiplex PCR; TCRdb's table is partial and in-frame only. Altogether approximately 200,000 clones are present, about two thirds being singletons, with the ten largest covering 13%. Sample: PBMCs, taken after 24 months of ibrutinib treatment. The chain employs TRBV25-1 and TRBJ2-1; possibly TRBD2 for D (5 bases). The receptor was isolated from a human donor with chronic lymphocytic leukemia. CDR3 sequence (DNA): TGTGCCAGGGAGGCGCTACACAATGAGCAGTTCTTC. Its translation is CAREALHNEQFF.